This TCR beta chain was sequenced in a study of T cells in Graves' hyperthyroidism and ophthalmopathy. The CDR3 runs to 13 residues. Trimming stripped 8 bases from V and 4 bases from J, with 14 bases between. CDR1 LNHDA and CDR2 SQIVND come from the germline V gene (reference sequence). A remark on this clonotype: Since a much larger clone is just one base distant, this may be a read error.

What was amplified from RNA transcripts were TCR beta CDR3 regions. Using the HTBI primer set, a first-round RT-PCR was run on the TCR CDR3. Each CDR3 protein is one row after TCRdb ran MiXCR on the multiplex PCR reads. The sample gives more than 650,000 distinct CDR3 sequences, approximately 15% of which show up once; about 9.4% is in the top ten. What was sequenced was blood. The chain employs TRBV19 and TRBJ1-1; possible D gene TRBD1, 5 bases. This clonotype originated in a woman aged 18-30 years with Graves' hyperthyroidism. In nucleotides, the CDR3 is TGTGCCAGTGGGCAGGGAATGAGCACTGAAGCTTTCTTT. Translated: CASGQGMSTEAFF.